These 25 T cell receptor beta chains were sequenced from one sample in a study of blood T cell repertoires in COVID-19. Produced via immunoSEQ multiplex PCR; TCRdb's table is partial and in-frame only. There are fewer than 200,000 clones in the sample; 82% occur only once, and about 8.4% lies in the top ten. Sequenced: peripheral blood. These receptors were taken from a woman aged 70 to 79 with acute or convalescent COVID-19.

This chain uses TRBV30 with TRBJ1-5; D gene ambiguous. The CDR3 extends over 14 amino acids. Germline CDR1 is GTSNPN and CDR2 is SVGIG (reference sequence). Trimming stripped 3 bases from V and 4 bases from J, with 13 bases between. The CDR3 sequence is CAWSEGTGNQPQHF. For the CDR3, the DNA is TGTGCCTGGAGCGAGGGAACGGGGAATCAGCCCCAGCATTTT.

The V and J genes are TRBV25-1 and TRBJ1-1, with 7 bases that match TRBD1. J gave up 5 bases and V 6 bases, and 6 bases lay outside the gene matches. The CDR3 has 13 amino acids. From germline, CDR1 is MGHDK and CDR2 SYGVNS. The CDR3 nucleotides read TGTGCCAGCAGGGACAGGCCTATGACTGAAGCTTTCTTT. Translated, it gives CASRDRPMTEAFF.

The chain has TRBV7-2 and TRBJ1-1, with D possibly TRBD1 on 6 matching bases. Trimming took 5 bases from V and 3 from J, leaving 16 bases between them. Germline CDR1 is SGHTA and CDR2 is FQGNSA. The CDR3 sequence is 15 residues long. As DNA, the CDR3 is TGTGCCAGCAGCCTAGTGACAGGCTCTCACACTGAAGCTTTCTTT. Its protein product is CASSLVTGSHTEAFF.

The DNA for the CDR3 is TGTGCCAGCAGCCAAGGCCAGGGGGTTACAGATACGCAGTATTTT. The encoded protein is CASSQGQGVTDTQYF. The J gene is TRBJ2-3, the V gene TRBV3-1 (or the pseudogene TRBV3-2); 7 nucleotides agree with TRBD1. Germline V gene data show CDR1 as LGHDT and CDR2 as YNNKEL (reference sequence). The ends lost 1 base at V and 3 bases at J; junction bases unmatched: 4. This CDR3 comprises 15 residues.

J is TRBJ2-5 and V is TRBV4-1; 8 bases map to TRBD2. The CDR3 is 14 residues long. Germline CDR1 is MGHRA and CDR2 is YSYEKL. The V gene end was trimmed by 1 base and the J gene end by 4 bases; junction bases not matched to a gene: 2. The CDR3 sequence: CASSQGLAGETQYF. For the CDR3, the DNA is TGCGCCAGCAGCCAAGGGCTAGCGGGAGAGACCCAGTACTTC.

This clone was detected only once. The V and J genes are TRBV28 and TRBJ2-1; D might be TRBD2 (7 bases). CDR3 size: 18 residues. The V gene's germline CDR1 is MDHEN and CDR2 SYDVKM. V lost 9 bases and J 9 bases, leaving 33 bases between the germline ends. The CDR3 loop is CASPPLLDGGGRIGEQFF. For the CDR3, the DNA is TGTGCCAGTCCACCACTATTGGACGGGGGCGGGAGAATCGGTGAGCAGTTCTTC.

The chain's CDR3 is CASSPDRGRYEQYF. CDR3 nucleotides: TGTGCCAGCAGCCCGGACAGGGGGCGATACGAGCAGTACTTC. J is TRBJ2-7 and V is TRBV14; TRBD1 agrees at 11 bases. Germline V gives CDR1 SGHDN, CDR2 FVKESK. V lost 4 bases and J lost 4; bases outside the gene matches: 3. CDR3 length: 14 residues.

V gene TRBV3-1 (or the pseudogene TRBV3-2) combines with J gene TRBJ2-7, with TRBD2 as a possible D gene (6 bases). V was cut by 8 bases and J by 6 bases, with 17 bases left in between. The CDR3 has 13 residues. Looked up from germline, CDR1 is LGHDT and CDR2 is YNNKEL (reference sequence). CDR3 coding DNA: TGTGCCAGCGGAAAGGGACCCGGGGGCGAGCAGTACTTC. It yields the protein CASGKGPGGEQYF.

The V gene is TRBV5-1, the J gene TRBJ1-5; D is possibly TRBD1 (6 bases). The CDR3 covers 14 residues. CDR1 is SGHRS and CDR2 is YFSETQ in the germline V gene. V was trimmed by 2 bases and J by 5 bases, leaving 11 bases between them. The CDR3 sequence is CASSFSAGDQPQHF. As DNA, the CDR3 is TGCGCCAGCAGCTTCTCGGCAGGGGATCAGCCCCAGCATTTT.

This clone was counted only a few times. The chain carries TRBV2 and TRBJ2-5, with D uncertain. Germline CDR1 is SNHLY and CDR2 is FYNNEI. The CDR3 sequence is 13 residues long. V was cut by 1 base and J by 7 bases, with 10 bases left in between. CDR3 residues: CASSEEPHSTQYF. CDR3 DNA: TGTGCCAGCAGTGAAGAGCCGCATTCGACCCAGTACTTC.

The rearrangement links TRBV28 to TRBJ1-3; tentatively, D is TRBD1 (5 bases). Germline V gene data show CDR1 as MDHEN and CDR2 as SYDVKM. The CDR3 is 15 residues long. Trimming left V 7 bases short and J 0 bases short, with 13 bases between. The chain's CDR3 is CASTLGVTSGNTIYF. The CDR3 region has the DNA TGTGCCAGCACCCTAGGGGTGACCTCTGGAAACACCATATATTTT.

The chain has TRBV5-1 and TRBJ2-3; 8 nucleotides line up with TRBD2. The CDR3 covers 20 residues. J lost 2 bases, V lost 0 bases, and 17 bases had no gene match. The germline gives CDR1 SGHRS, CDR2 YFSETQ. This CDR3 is CASSLDGVLGGGSLTDTQYF. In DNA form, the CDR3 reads TGCGCCAGCAGCTTGGATGGCGTATTGGGCGGGGGGTCGCTCACAGATACGCAGTATTTT.

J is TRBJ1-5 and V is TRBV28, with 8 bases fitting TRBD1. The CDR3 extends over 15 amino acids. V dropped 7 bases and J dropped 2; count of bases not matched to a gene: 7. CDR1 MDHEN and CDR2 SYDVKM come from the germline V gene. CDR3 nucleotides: TGTGCCAGCATGGACAGGGATTCGGGCAATCAGCCCCAGCATTTT. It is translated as CASMDRDSGNQPQHF.

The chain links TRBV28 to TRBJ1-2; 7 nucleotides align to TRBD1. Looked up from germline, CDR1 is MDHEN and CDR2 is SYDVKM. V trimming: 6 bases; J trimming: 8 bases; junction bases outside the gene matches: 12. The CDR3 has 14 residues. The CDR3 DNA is TGTGCCAGCAGGAACCGGGACAGCTATACCGGCTACACCTTC. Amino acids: CASRNRDSYTGYTF.

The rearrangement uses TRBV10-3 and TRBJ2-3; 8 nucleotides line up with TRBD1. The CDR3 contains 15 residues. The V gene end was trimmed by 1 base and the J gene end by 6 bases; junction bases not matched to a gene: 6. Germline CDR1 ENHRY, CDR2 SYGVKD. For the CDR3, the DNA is TGTGCCATCAGTGAGTTGACAGGGGCGAGGGATACGCAGTATTTT. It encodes CAISELTGARDTQYF.

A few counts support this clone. The CDR3 loop is CASSQGASGRNQPQHF. In DNA, the CDR3 is TGCGCCAGCAGCCAAGGGGCTTCAGGGCGAAATCAGCCCCAGCATTTT. J is TRBJ1-5 and V is TRBV4-1; a possible D gene is TRBD1 (5 bases). V was shortened by 1 base and J by 4 bases, with 14 bases between the two germline ends. This CDR3 contains 16 residues. CDR1 is MGHRA, CDR2 YSYEKL, per germline.

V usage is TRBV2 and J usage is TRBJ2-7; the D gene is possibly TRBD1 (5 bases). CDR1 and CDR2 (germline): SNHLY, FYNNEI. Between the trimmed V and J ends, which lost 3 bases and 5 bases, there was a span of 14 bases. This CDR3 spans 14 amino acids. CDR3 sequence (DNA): TGTGCCAGCAGTGATTCAAAGGGGCTGGACGAGCAGTACTTC. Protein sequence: CASSDSKGLDEQYF.

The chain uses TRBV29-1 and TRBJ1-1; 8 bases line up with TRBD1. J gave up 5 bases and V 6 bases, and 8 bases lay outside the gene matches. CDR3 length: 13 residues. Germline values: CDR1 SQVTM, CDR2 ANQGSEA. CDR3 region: CSVKTGVDTEAFF. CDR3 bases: TGCAGCGTAAAGACAGGGGTAGATACTGAAGCTTTCTTT.

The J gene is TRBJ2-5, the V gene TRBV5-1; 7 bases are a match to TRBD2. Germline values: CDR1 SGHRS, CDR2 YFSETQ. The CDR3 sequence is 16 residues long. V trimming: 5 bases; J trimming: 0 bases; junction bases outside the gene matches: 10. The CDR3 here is CASRYFGRRDQETQYF. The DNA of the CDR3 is TGCGCCAGCAGGTATTTCGGGAGGCGGGACCAAGAGACCCAGTACTTC. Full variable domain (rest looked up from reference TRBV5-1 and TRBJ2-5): KAGVTQTPRYLIKTRGQQVTLSCSPISGHRSVSWYQQTPGQGLQFLFEYFSETQRNKGNFPGRFSGRQFSNSRSEMNVSTLELGDSALYLCASRYFGRRDQETQYFGPGTRLLVL.

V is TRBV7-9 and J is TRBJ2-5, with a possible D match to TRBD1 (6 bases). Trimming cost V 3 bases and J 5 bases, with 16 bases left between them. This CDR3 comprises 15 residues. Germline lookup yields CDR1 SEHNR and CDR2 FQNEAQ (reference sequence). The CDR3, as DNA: TGTGCCAGCAGCTTCATCAGTCAGGGGATGGAGACCCAGTACTTC. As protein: CASSFISQGMETQYF.

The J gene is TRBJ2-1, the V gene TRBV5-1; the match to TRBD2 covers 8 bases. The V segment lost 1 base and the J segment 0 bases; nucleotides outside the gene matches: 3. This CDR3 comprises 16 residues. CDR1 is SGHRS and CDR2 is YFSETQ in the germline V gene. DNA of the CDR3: TGCGCCAGCAGCTTGACTAGCGGTGGCTCCTACAATGAGCAGTTCTTC. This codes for CASSLTSGGSYNEQFF.

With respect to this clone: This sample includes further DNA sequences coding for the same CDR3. The CDR3 nucleotides are TGTGCCAGTAGTTATTCTGGGGCCAACGTCCTGACTTTC. This gives the protein CASSYSGANVLTF. The gene calls are TRBV19 and TRBJ2-6; D remains ambiguous. V lost 5 bases and J lost 1, with 3 bases in between. Germline values: CDR1 LNHDA, CDR2 SQIVND (reference sequence). The CDR3 is made up of 13 amino acids.

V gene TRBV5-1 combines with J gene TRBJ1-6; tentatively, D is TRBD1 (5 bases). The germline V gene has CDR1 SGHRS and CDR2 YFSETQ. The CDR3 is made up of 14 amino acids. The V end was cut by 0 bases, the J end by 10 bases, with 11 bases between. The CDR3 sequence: CASSLAGIGSPLHF. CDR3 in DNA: TGCGCCAGCAGCTTGGCAGGGATCGGATCACCCCTCCACTTT.

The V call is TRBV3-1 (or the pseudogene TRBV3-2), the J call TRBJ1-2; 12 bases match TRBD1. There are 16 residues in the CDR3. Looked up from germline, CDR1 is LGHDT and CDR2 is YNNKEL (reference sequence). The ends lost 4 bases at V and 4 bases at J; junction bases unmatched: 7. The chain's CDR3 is CASSPRGQGAFYGYTF. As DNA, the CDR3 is TGTGCCAGCAGCCCCCGGGGACAGGGGGCTTTCTATGGCTACACCTTC.

The CDR3 spells CASSRQTAGGLETQYF. The CDR3 nucleotides are TGTGCCAGCAGCCGCCAGACGGCGGGGGGGCTAGAGACCCAGTACTTC. The chain carries TRBV9 and TRBJ2-5, with 9 bases aligning to TRBD2. Germline V gives CDR1 SGDLS, CDR2 YYNGEE. J was trimmed by 4 bases and V by 4 bases; bases with no gene match: 11. This CDR3 is 16 amino acids long.